This passage covers 26 T cell receptor beta chains from one sample sequenced in a study of T cell responses to AZD1222 COVID-19 vaccine. Sequencing used immunoSEQ multiplex PCR; TCRdb keeps in-frame clones, though not all of them. The table shows 150,000 or so clones, with roughly nine tenths occurring only once. The specimen was peripheral blood, collected 28 days after the second AZD1222 dose. The origin of the receptors is an adult who received the AZD1222 COVID-19 vaccine.

In regard to this clone: Other DNA variants within this sample encode the same CDR3. The rearrangement joins TRBV2 to TRBJ2-2; D could derive from TRBD1 or TRBD2 (5 bases each). The V gene lost 6 bases and the J gene lost 6 bases, with 17 bases spanning the gap. Per germline, CDR1 SNHLY and CDR2 FYNNEI. The CDR3 spans 15 residues. CDR3 nucleotide sequence: TGTGCCAGCAGGGTGGGGGAGTTGGGGGCCGGGGAGCTGTTTTTT. Its protein product is CASRVGELGAGELFF.

This clone was seen only once. CDR3 DNA sequence: TGTGCCAGCAGCCGAACAGGGGAAATTAACGAGCAGTACTTC. Residues: CASSRTGEINEQYF. V usage is TRBV11-2 and J usage is TRBJ2-7, with TRBD1 matching 7 bases. Germline assignment: CDR1 SGHAT and CDR2 FQNNGV. V lost 5 bases and J lost 5; bases outside the gene matches: 9. This CDR3 spans 14 amino acids.

The chain employs TRBV9 and TRBJ1-2; 8 bases agree with TRBD1. The J segment lost 3 bases and the V segment lost 3 bases, leaving 13 bases of the junction unmatched. The CDR3 has 17 residues. Germline CDR1 SGDLS, CDR2 YYNGEE. This CDR3 is CASSGGQGFSLDYGYTF. Here the CDR3 DNA reads TGTGCCAGCAGCGGTGGACAGGGATTCTCCCTTGACTATGGCTACACCTTC.

The chain has TRBV29-1 and TRBJ2-7; D is perhaps TRBD1 or TRBD2 (5 bases each). CDR1 and CDR2 from the germline V gene are SQVTM and ANQGSEA. Trimming removed 7 bases from V and 3 bases from J, with 16 bases in between. This CDR3 is 13 amino acids long. CDR3 nucleotides: TGCAGCGCCCGAGGGGACGCATACTACGAGCAGTACTTC. It codes for CSARGDAYYEQYF.

The chain employs TRBV30 and TRBJ1-3; no clear D. Germline CDR1 reads GTSNPN; CDR2 reads SVGIG (reference sequence). The CDR3 spans 13 residues. V gave up 5 bases and J gave up 1 base, with 9 bases separating them. The CDR3 loop reads CAWEVTSGNTIYF. CDR3 DNA sequence: TGTGCCTGGGAGGTGACATCTGGAAACACCATATATTTT. Together with reference TRBV30 and TRBJ1-3, the CDR3 gives the full variable domain: SQTIHQWPATLVQPVGSPLSLECTVEGTSNPNLYWYRQAAGRGLQLLFYSVGIGQISSEVPQNLSASRPQDRQFILSSKKLLLSDSGFYLCAWEVTSGNTIYFGEGSWLTVV.

In this sample, this clone turned up once. Compared with germline, one end of the junction differs, possibly owing to a read error. The rearrangement uses TRBV7-7 and TRBJ2-3; TRBD2 might be the D (5 bases). The CDR3 covers 15 residues. Germline V gene sequence: CDR1 SSHAT, CDR2 FNYEAQ (reference sequence). The CDR3 sequence: CASSLDSTPTDTQYF. The CDR3 region has the DNA TGTGCTAGCAGCCTGGACTCGACCCCCACAGATACGCAGTATTTT.

The V call is TRBV5-1, the J call TRBJ2-4; D might be TRBD1 (6 bases). This CDR3 region has 17 residues. Germline V gene lookup returns CDR1 SGHRS and CDR2 YFSETQ. Between the trimmed V and J ends, which lost 0 bases and 1 base, there was a span of 14 bases. This chain's CDR3 is CASSLGGGQPAKNIQYF. The CDR3 DNA reads TGCGCCAGCAGCTTGGGAGGAGGACAGCCGGCCAAAAACATTCAGTACTTC.

The chain is built from TRBV12-3 or TRBV12-4 and TRBJ2-5; D not resolved. The CDR3 has 13 amino acids. Between the trimmed V and J ends, which lost 3 bases and 2 bases, there was a span of 7 bases. CDR3 sequence reads: CASSFNSQETQYF. CDR3 in DNA: TGTGCCAGCAGTTTTAATTCGCAAGAGACCCAGTACTTC.

The chain combines TRBV19 with TRBJ1-2; TRBD1 might be the D (6 bases). Germline assignment: CDR1 LNHDA and CDR2 SQIVND (reference sequence). The V end lost 6 bases, the J end lost 4 bases, and 12 bases lay between the germline ends. The CDR3 runs to 13 residues. CDR3 amino acids: CASRQGARYGYTF. DNA of the CDR3: TGTGCCAGTAGACAGGGCGCTCGCTATGGCTACACCTTC.

The chain has TRBV28 and TRBJ1-5; no firm D call. V lost 6 bases and J 1 base, leaving 13 bases between the germline ends. CDR1 is MDHEN and CDR2 is SYDVKM in the germline V gene. This CDR3 comprises 15 residues. The CDR3 nucleotides read TGTGCCAGCAGGTTCATGGGGATGAGCAATCAGCCCCAGCATTTT. This codes for CASRFMGMSNQPQHF.

The chain employs TRBV28 and TRBJ2-5, with D uncertain. The ends were cut back, 3 bases at V and 2 bases at J, with 10 bases in the middle. The CDR3 runs 14 residues. Germline V gene data show CDR1 as MDHEN and CDR2 as SYDVKM. The CDR3: CASSFRAIQETQYF. DNA for the CDR3: TGTGCCAGCAGTTTTAGGGCTATTCAAGAGACCCAGTACTTC.

J is TRBJ2-5 and V is TRBV14, with 7 bases lining up with TRBD2. Germline loops: CDR1 SGHDN, CDR2 FVKESK. V dropped 4 bases and J dropped 5; count of bases not matched to a gene: 10. The CDR3 is made up of 15 amino acids. CDR3 residues: CASSPRGTGGETQYF. For the CDR3, the DNA is TGTGCCAGCAGCCCCCGGGGCACCGGGGGGGAGACCCAGTACTTC.

The chain has TRBV4-1 and TRBJ2-4; D gene ambiguous. Trimming took 2 bases from V and 0 from J, leaving 5 bases between them. The CDR3 is 14 amino acids. Per germline, CDR1 MGHRA and CDR2 YSYEKL. This CDR3 reads CASSQWVAKNIQYF. CDR3 coding DNA: TGCGCCAGCAGCCAATGGGTAGCCAAAAACATTCAGTACTTC.

This clone was picked up one time. The chain carries TRBV6-5 and TRBJ1-2; D is unresolved. The germline V and J ends were trimmed by 6 bases and 5 bases, with 10 bases remaining between them. The CDR3 runs to 12 residues. Per germline, CDR1 MNHEY and CDR2 SVGAGI. CDR3 nucleotide sequence: TGTGCCAGCAGCGCCACTCTATATGGCTACACCTTC. It specifies CASSATLYGYTF.

The V call is TRBV2, the J call TRBJ1-4; D might be TRBD1 (5 bases). The CDR3 contains 12 residues. The germline V and J ends were trimmed by 7 bases and 14 bases, with 17 bases remaining between them. The germline gives CDR1 SNHLY, CDR2 FYNNEI. CDR3 DNA: TGTGCCAGCACTTTTCAGGGACCGAGTCTGTTTTTT. Protein: CASTFQGPSLFF.

This chain uses TRBV9 with TRBJ2-7, with 9 nucleotides matching TRBD2. In germline, CDR1 is SGDLS, CDR2 YYNGEE. The CDR3 contains 14 residues. The V segment lost 1 base and the J segment 8 bases; nucleotides outside the gene matches: 7. The CDR3 DNA reads TGTGCCAGCAGCGTATCGCGGGAGGGGTTACAGCAGTACTTC. The encoded protein is CASSVSREGLQQYF.

This chain uses TRBV7-6 with TRBJ1-3; possibly TRBD1 for D (6 bases). The CDR3 runs to 15 residues. With 0 bases removed from V and 2 bases from J, the gap between germline ends came to 8 bases. From germline, CDR1 is SGHVS and CDR2 FNYEAQ. The DNA of the CDR3 is TGTGCCAGCAGCTTAGCGGGGGCGCCTGGAAACACCATATATTTT. It is translated as CASSLAGAPGNTIYF.

The rearrangement links TRBV11-2 to TRBJ1-1; D remains ambiguous. The CDR3 spans 12 residues. V lost 5 bases and J 7 bases, leaving 11 bases between the germline ends. Germline CDR1 reads SGHAT; CDR2 reads FQNNGV. CDR3 DNA: TGTGCCAGCAGCGAGTCACGGTTTGAAGCTTTCTTT. This gives the protein CASSESRFEAFF.

CDR3 in DNA: TGTGCCAGCAGCCCCCGGGGACAGGCCTACGAGCAGTACTTC. Its protein is CASSPRGQAYEQYF. This sequence joins TRBV6-5 and TRBJ2-7; TRBD1 matches at 8 bases. Unmatched junction bases numbered 6, after V lost 6 bases and J lost 2 bases. Germline V gene sequence: CDR1 MNHEY, CDR2 SVGAGI. This CDR3 has 14 amino acids.

The J gene is TRBJ2-3, the V gene TRBV24-1; 10 nucleotides agree with TRBD1. V was pared by 4 bases and J by 0 bases, with 3 bases of the junction left unmatched. Germline CDR1 is KGHDR and CDR2 is SFDVKD. This CDR3 is 16 amino acids long. The chain's CDR3 is CATSDQDRGSTDTQYF. The CDR3 coding sequence is TGTGCCACCAGTGACCAGGACAGGGGGAGCACAGATACGCAGTATTTT.

This chain uses TRBV9 with TRBJ2-1; 7 bases agree with TRBD1. CDR1 and CDR2 from the germline V gene are SGDLS and YYNGEE. The CDR3 spans 19 residues. V shed 7 bases, J shed 1 base, and the junction held 20 bases outside the gene matches. CDR3 coding DNA: TGTGCCAGCTCCCGGAGAGACAGGGATCGGGGTAGTTCCTACAATGAGCAGTTCTTC. Amino acid sequence: CASSRRDRDRGSSYNEQFF.

The chain has TRBV7-2 and TRBJ2-7, with 7 positions matching TRBD2. Germline V CDR1 and CDR2: SGHTA, FQGNSA. Trimming took 2 bases from V and 0 from J; bases not matched to a gene: 4. The CDR3 is 15 residues long. DNA of the CDR3: TGTGCCAGCAGCTTAAGTCTAGCGGTCTCCTACGAGCAGTACTTC. Translated, it gives CASSLSLAVSYEQYF.

This chain links TRBV5-6 with TRBJ1-1; D gene ambiguous. Trimming took off 4 bases at V and 4 bases at J, with 8 bases between the two ends. From germline, CDR1 is SGHDT and CDR2 YYEEEE. The CDR3 is 12 residues long. The CDR3 loop reads CASSRPTTEAFF. The DNA of the CDR3 is TGTGCCAGCAGCCGACCGACCACTGAAGCTTTCTTT. Drawing the rest from reference TRBV5-6 and TRBJ1-1, the complete variable domain is DAGVTQSPTHLIKTRGQQVTLRCSPKSGHDTVSWYQQALGQGPQFIFQYYEEEERQRGNFPDRFSGHQFPNYSSELNVNALLLGDSALYLCASSRPTTEAFFGQGTRLTVV.

This clone was detected a few times. The chain has TRBV9 and TRBJ1-2; D remains unclear. There are 15 residues in the CDR3. Germline values: CDR1 SGDLS, CDR2 YYNGEE. V shed 0 bases and J shed 2 bases, with 11 bases lying between them. The CDR3 DNA reads TGTGCCAGCAGCGTAGACCCGGACGGGAACTATGGCTACACCTTC. This codes for CASSVDPDGNYGYTF.

The V and J genes are TRBV30 and TRBJ2-1; TRBD1 aligns across 11 bases. V was pared by 6 bases and J by 4 bases, with 5 bases of the junction left unmatched. In germline, CDR1 is GTSNPN, CDR2 SVGIG (reference sequence). The CDR3 loop spans 14 amino acids. The CDR3 DNA reads as TGTGCCTGCTTGGGGGACAGGGGGTACAATGAGCAGTTCTTC. Amino acids: CACLGDRGYNEQFF.

The chain couples TRBV5-1 to TRBJ2-1; 7 bases map to TRBD1. CDR1 is SGHRS and CDR2 is YFSETQ in the germline V gene. V gave up 3 bases and J gave up 7 bases; unmatched junction bases: 28. The CDR3 sequence is 21 residues long. The CDR3 is CASSYQRGGVSGTSVYNEQFF. The CDR3 DNA reads TGCGCCAGCAGCTACCAACGAGGGGGCGTTTCAGGGACCTCCGTTTATAATGAGCAGTTCTTC.